This T cell receptor (beta chain) was observed in a study of blood T cell repertoires in COVID-19. At the level of the study: COVID-19 samples from acute and convalescent phases originated in the United States, Italy and Spain. In each case, the material was cDNA or gDNA derived from T cells, B-cell-depleted T cells, or PBMCs.

Authors' processing steps: Reference gene primers were amplified, and this amplification served to estimate nucleated cell counts. Method: immunoSEQ multiplex PCR; TCRdb's copy keeps in-frame clones and lacks some. V and J calls and clone size are copied from that table; D and trimming were computed from the DNA. The sample lists some 150,000 clones; about four fifths were seen once. Germline CDR1 reads MDHEN; CDR2 reads SYDVKM. There are 14 residues in the CDR3. V was clipped by 6 bases and J by 6 bases, with 17 bases between them. This receptor was identified in a human donor in a cohort sampled during active COVID-19. Sequencing used peripheral blood. V usage is TRBV28 and J usage is TRBJ2-5; D may be TRBD2 (7 bases). The CDR3 bases are TGTGCCAGCAGCTTCGGGGGGCAGTCTCAGACCCAGTACTTC. Translated, it gives CASSFGGQSQTQYF.